Shown below are 9 T cell receptor beta chains from a single sample sequenced in a study of T cell responses to AZD1222 COVID-19 vaccine (dated by TCRdb to the early 2020s). Receptor amplification or capture employed the immunoSEQ multiplex PCR assay. The immuneACCESS repertoire file appears here via TCRdb, limited to in-frame rearrangements. These files lack a portion of the clones; in checked studies, under half of the deficit traces to unresolved V genes, and the cause of the others is not known. The sample table shows about 56,000 clones, and about 80% are seen once. Approximately 5.2% of the sample comes from the top ten. Explained via the paper, the time point label denotes: about 28 days (+/-7) after the second vaccine dose. The sample consisted of peripheral blood, taken 28 days after the second AZD1222 dose. These receptors all come from an adult who received the AZD1222 COVID-19 vaccine.

V and J are TRBV5-8 and TRBJ1-3, with a tentative D call TRBD1 (5 bases). This CDR3 spans 16 amino acids. Trimming removed 2 bases at V and 0 bases at J, with 12 bases between. CDR1 is SGHTS and CDR2 is YDEGEE in the germline V gene. CDR3 region: CASSFRVHLSGNTIYF. The CDR3 bases are TGTGCCAGCAGCTTCAGGGTTCACCTCTCTGGAAACACCATATATTTT.

The chain's CDR3 is CASSLAPRGTSDVGELFF. In DNA, the CDR3 is TGTGCCAGCAGCTTAGCCCCACGTGGGACATCAGATGTCGGGGAGCTGTTTTTT. The V and J genes are TRBV11-2 and TRBJ2-2; D might be TRBD1 (6 bases). V shed 1 base and J shed 7 bases, with 22 bases lying between them. This CDR3 contains 18 residues. Germline-derived CDR1 and CDR2 are SGHAT and FQNNGV.

The table lists this clone with a few counts. This chain connects TRBV24-1 to TRBJ1-5; perhaps TRBD1 as D (5 bases). Germline V gene sequence: CDR1 KGHDR, CDR2 SFDVKD. This CDR3 spans 14 amino acids. With 3 bases removed from V and 7 bases from J, the gap between germline ends came to 12 bases. CDR3 residues: CATSDANPGQPQHF. CDR3 DNA sequence: TGTGCCACCAGTGATGCCAACCCAGGGCAGCCCCAGCATTTT.

The V gene is TRBV28, the J gene TRBJ2-1; possibly TRBD2 for D (6 bases). The CDR3 runs 14 residues. CDR1 is MDHEN, CDR2 SYDVKM, per germline. V lost 8 bases to trimming and J lost 0 bases, with 11 bases between them. The CDR3 sequence is CASRSGSSYNEQFF. CDR3 sequence (DNA): TGTGCCAGCCGTAGCGGAAGCTCCTACAATGAGCAGTTCTTC. Variable domain in full (rest from reference TRBV28 and TRBJ2-1): DVKVTQSSRYLVKRTGEKVFLECVQDMDHENMFWYRQDPGLGLRLIYFSYDVKMKEKGDIPEGYSVSREKKERFSLILESASTNQTSMYLCASRSGSSYNEQFFGPGTRLTVL.

The chain recombines TRBV7-9 with TRBJ1-2; the D is unclear. In germline, CDR1 is SEHNR, CDR2 FQNEAQ (reference sequence). V was clipped by 2 bases and J by 8 bases, with 15 bases between them. The CDR3 is made up of 14 amino acids. The CDR3 sequence: CASSLFPSSSGYTF. CDR3 sequence (DNA): TGTGCCAGCAGCTTATTTCCCAGTTCCTCGGGCTACACCTTC. Variable domain in full (rest from reference TRBV7-9 and TRBJ1-2): DTGVSQNPRHKITKRGQNVTFRCDPISEHNRLYWYRQTLGQGPEFLTYFQNEAQLEKSRLLSDRFSAERPKGSFSTLEIQRTEQGDSAMYLCASSLFPSSSGYTFGSGTRLTVV.

CDR3 sequence reads: CASRSTGLGYTEAFF. DNA for the CDR3: TGTGCCAGCAGATCAACAGGTCTCGGATACACTGAAGCTTTCTTT. The chain employs TRBV27 and TRBJ1-1, with TRBD1 as a possible D gene (5 bases). The germline V and J ends were trimmed by 6 bases and 3 bases, with 17 bases remaining between them. The CDR3 length is 15 residues. CDR1 and CDR2 from the germline V gene are MNHEY and SMNVEV (reference sequence).

The chain uses TRBV6-5 and TRBJ1-4; 11 nucleotides match TRBD1. The CDR3 sequence is 16 residues long. J gave up 7 bases and V 0 bases, and 4 bases lay outside the gene matches. CDR1 is MNHEY, CDR2 SVGAGI, per germline. The DNA of the CDR3 is TGTGCCAGCAGTTACTCCGGACAGGGGGCTGGTGAAAAACTGTTTTTT. Protein: CASSYSGQGAGEKLFF.

The V gene is TRBV27, the J gene TRBJ2-1; a possible D gene is TRBD1 (5 bases). CDR1 is MNHEY and CDR2 is SMNVEV in the germline V gene (reference sequence). The CDR3 is 15 amino acids. Trimming removed 6 bases from V and 2 bases from J, with 14 bases in between. CDR3 nucleotides: TGTGCCAGCAGAAGACCAGGGTTACCCTACAATGAGCAGTTCTTC. Protein sequence: CASRRPGLPYNEQFF.

The rearrangement uses TRBV30 and TRBJ1-1, with D perhaps TRBD1 (5 bases). In germline, CDR1 is GTSNPN, CDR2 SVGIG (reference sequence). V was cut by 2 bases and J by 1 base, with 14 bases left in between. The CDR3 is 15 amino acids. As DNA, the CDR3 is TGTGCCTGGAGTAACCACGGGACGGCGAACACTGAAGCTTTCTTT. The encoded protein is CAWSNHGTANTEAFF.